This T cell receptor (beta chain) comes out of a study of blood T cells in healthy people across ages. Study results and limitations: Higher diversity and more naive CD4+ cells were features of long-lived donors, compared to aged donors.

Healthy individuals of Caucasian origin from Russia, aged 6 to 90, served as donors. A sample-barcoded 5' primer and a J-beta primer mix were used in a second PCR of roughly 7 to 12 cycles. TCRdb itself ran the 5' RACE reads through MiXCR, one entry per CDR3 protein. Among more than 700,000 distinct CDR3 sequences listed, approximately 55% were seen once. For this clonotype: Its specificity is not known.

The sequence derives from a man older than 75 in good health. The sample comprised blood.

The chain's CDR3 is CASSPLGTPTYEQYF. The CDR3, as DNA: TGTGCCAGCAGCCCCTTAGGGACACCCACCTACGAGCAGTACTTC. This rearrangement joins TRBV6-6 to TRBJ2-7, with D maybe TRBD1 (6 bases). The germline V gene encodes CDR1 MNHNY and CDR2 SVGAGI (reference sequence). V was trimmed by 6 bases and J by 2 bases, leaving 17 bases between them. CDR3 length: 15 residues.